This T cell receptor beta chain emerged from a study of molecular identifiers for immune sequencing clone quantification. CDR3 length: 13 amino acids. Germline V gene sequence: CDR1 SGHAT, CDR2 FQNNGV. This clonotype appeared a few times. An end of the junction does not agree with germline; a read error may underlie this. MiXCR was run by TCRdb on the PCR reads, yielding one entry per CDR3 protein. Of approximately 550,000 distinct CDR3 sequences listed, about 22% are singletons. This chain joins TRBV11-2 and TRBJ2-1; no firm D call. The sequencing input was naive CD8+ T cells from blood, with Jurkat cell RNA spiked in. Subset in this sample: FACS-sorted CD8+CD4-CCR7+CD45RA+ naive T cells. This clonotype was obtained from a human donor in good health. Some libraries in this study had Jurkat cell RNA spiked in. The CDR3 nucleotides read TGTGCCAGCAGCCCAAACTCCTTCAATGAGCAGTTCTTC. This sequence encodes CASSPNSFNEQFF.